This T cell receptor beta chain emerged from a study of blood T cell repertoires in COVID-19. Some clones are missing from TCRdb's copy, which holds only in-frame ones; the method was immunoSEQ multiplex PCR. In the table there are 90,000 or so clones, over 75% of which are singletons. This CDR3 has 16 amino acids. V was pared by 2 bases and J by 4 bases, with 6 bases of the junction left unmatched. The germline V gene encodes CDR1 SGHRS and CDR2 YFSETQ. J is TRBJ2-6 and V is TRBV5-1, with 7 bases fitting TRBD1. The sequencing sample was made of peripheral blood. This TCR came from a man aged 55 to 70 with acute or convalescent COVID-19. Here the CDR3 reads CASSLLGTEGANVLTF. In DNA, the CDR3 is TGCGCCAGCAGCTTATTGGGGACAGAAGGGGCCAACGTCCTGACTTTC.